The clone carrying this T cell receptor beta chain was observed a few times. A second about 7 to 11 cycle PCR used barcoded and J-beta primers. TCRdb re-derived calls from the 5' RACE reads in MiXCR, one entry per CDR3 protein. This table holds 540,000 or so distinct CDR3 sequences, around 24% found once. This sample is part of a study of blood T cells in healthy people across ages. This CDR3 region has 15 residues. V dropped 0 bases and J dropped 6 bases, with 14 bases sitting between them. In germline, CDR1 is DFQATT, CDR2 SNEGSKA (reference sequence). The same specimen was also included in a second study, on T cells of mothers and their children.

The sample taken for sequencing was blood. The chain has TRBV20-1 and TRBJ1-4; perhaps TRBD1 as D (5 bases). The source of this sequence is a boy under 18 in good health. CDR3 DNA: TGCAGTGCTAGAGAGATGGGGCGGGGGGATGAAAAACTGTTTTTT. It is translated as CSAREMGRGDEKLFF.